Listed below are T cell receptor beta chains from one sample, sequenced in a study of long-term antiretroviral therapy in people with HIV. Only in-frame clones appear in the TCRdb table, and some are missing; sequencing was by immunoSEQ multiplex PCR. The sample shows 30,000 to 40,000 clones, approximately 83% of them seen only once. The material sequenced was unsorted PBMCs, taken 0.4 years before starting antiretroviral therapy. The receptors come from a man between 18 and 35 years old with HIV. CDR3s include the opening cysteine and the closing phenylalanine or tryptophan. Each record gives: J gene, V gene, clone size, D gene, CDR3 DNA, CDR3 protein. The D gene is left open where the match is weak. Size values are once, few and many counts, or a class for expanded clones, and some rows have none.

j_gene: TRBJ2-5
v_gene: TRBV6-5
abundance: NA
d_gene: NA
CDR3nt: TGTGCCAGCAGTTTCGGACCTGGGGAGACCCAGTACTTC
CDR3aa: CASSFGPGETQYF

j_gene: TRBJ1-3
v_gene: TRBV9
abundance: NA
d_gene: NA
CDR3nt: TGTGCCAGCAAACCCCGGTCCAGTTCAGGGGCCACTGGAAACACCATATATTTT
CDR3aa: CASKPRSSSGATGNTIYF

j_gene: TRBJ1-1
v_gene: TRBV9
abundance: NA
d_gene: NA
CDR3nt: TGTGCCAGCAGCCTCGGAGGGGGGGGCACTGAAGCTTTCTTT
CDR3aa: CASSLGGGGTEAFF

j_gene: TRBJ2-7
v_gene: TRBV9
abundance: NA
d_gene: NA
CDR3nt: TGTGCCAGCAGCGTAGGATCAGAATCCGAGCAGTACTTC
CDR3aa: CASSVGSESEQYF

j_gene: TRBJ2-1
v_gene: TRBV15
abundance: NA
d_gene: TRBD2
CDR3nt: TGTGCCACCAGTCTAGCTTTCACTAGCGGGAGCGGGATCGAGCAGTTCTTC
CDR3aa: CATSLAFTSGSGIEQFF

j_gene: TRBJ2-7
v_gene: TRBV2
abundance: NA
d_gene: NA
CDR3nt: TGTGCCAGCATGGAGGGCCACCCCTACGAGCAGTACTTC
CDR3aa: CASMEGHPYEQYF

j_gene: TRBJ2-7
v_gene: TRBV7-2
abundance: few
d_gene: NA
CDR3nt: TGTGCCAGCAGCTTATTCCGGGAGTACGAGCAGTACTTC
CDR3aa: CASSLFREYEQYF

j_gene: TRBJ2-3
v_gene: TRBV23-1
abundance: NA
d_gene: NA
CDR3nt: TGCGCCAGCAGTCAGGTAACTGAGGGGAGCACAGATACGCAGTATTTT
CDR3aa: CASSQVTEGSTDTQYF

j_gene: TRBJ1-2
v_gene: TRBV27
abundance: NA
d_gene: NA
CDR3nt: TGTGCCAGCAGTTTACGGGTTGAGGGAATAACGGGCTACACCTTC
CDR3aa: CASSLRVEGITGYTF

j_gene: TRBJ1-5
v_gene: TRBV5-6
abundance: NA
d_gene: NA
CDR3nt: TGTGCCAGCAGCTTTGCTGGGGCAGGTCAGCCCCAGCATTTT
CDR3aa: CASSFAGAGQPQHF

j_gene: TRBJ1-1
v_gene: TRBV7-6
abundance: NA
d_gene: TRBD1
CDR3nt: TGTGCCAGCAGCTTATCAGGGGGAGGCACTGAAGCTTTCTTT
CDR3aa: CASSLSGGGTEAFF

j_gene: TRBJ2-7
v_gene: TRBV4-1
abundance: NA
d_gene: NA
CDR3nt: TGCGCCAGCAGTCCCAGGAGAGGAGGAGAGCAGTACTTC
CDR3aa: CASSPRRGGEQYF

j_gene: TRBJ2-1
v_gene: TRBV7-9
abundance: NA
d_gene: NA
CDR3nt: TGTGCCAGCCTTGGGGTAGCGAGGAATGAGCAGTTCTTC
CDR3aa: CASLGVARNEQFF

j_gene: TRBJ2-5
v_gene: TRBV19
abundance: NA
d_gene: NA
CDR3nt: TGTGCCAGTAGTATAGTGGGACCAGGGGCCCAGTACTTC
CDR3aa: CASSIVGPGAQYF

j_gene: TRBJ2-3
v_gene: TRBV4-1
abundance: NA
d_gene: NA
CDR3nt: TGCGCCAGCAGCCAAGGTTACACGCAGTATTTT
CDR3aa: CASSQGYTQYF

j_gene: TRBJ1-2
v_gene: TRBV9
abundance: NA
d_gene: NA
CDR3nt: TGTGCCAGCAGCGTTGAGGGGACCTATGGCTACACCTTC
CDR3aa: CASSVEGTYGYTF

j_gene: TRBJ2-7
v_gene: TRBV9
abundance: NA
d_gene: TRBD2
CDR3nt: TGTGCCAGCAGCTTCGGGGGGACTTACGAGCAGTACTTC
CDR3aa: CASSFGGTYEQYF

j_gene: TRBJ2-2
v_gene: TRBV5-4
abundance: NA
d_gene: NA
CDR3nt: TGTGCCAGCAGCTTCTTAACCGGGACAAACACCGGGGAGCTGTTTTTT
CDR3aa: CASSFLTGTNTGELFF

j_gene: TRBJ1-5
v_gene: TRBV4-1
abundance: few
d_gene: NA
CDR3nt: TGCGCCAGCAGCCATCCTGGGGGCAGATCAGGTCAGCCCCAGCATTTT
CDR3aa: CASSHPGGRSGQPQHF

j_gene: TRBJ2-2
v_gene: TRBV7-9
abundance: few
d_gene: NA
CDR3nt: TGTGCCAGCAGCTTGACTTCGAACACCGGGGAGCTGTTTTTT
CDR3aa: CASSLTSNTGELFF

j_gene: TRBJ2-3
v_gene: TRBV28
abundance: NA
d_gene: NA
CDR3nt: TGTGCCAGCAGTTCCACCCCGGGCCATGGGCAGTATTTT
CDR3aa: CASSSTPGHGQYF

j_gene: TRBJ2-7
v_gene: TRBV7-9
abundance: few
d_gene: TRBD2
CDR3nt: TGTGCCAGCAGCCCCGGGACTAGCGGTTACTACGAGCAGTACTTC
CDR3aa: CASSPGTSGYYEQYF

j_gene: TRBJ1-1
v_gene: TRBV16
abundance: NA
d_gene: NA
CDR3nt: TGTGCCAGCAGCCAATCGGTGGCAGGGAGAGCTTTCTTT
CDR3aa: CASSQSVAGRAFF

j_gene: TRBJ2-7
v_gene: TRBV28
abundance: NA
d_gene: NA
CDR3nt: TGTGCCAGCAGTTTTGGGACGGGTAAGCAGTACTTC
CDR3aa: CASSFGTGKQYF

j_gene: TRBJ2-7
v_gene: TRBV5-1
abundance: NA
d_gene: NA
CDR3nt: TGCGCCAGCAGCTTGGTCGTATCCTACGAGCAGTACTTC
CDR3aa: CASSLVVSYEQYF

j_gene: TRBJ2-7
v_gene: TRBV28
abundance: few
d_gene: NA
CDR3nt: TGTGCCAGCAGTTCCCCCGGTGCCTCCCCCCGGATCGAGCAGTACTTC
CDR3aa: CASSSPGASPRIEQYF

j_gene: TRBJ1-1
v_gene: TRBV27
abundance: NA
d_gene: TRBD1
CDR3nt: TGTGCCAGCAGGCGAGGACAGGCGAACACTGAAGCTTTCTTT
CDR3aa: CASRRGQANTEAFF

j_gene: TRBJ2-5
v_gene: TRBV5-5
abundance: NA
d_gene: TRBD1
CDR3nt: TGTGCCAGCAGCTTGGAGGGACAGCCCCAAGAGACCCAGTACTTC
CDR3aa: CASSLEGQPQETQYF

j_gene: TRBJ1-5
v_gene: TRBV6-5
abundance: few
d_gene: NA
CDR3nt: TGTGCCAGCAGTACCGATCCAACCCATGTTCAGCCCCAGCATTTT
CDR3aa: CASSTDPTHVQPQHF

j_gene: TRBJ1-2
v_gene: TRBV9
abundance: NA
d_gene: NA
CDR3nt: TGTGCCAGCAGCGCGGGGGGCCTTCCTAGCTATGGCTACACCTTC
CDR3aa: CASSAGGLPSYGYTF

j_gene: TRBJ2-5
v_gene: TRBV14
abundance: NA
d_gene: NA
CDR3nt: TGTGCCAGCAGCCAAGGGACAGCTAAAGGAAAGACCCAGTACTTC
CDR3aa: CASSQGTAKGKTQYF

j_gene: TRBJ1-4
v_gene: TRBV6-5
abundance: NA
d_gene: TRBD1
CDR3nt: TGTGCCAGCAGTTGGGGACAGGGGCATGAAAAACTGTTTTTT
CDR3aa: CASSWGQGHEKLFF

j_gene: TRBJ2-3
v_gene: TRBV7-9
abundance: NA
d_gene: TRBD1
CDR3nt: TGTGCCAGCAGCTCAACCCGGGACAGGGGGCGAAAGAGCACAGATACGCAGTATTTT
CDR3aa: CASSSTRDRGRKSTDTQYF

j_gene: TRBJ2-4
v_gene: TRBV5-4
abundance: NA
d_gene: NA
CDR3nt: TGTGCCAGCAGCTTAGCAGGGGCCAAAAACATTCAGTACTTC
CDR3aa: CASSLAGAKNIQYF

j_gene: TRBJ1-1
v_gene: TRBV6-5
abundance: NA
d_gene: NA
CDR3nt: TGTGCCAGCAGTTCGTCCGGGGAAGCTTTCTTT
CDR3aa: CASSSSGEAFF